This T cell receptor beta chain was profiled in a study of T cell responses to AZD1222 COVID-19 vaccine. Method: immunoSEQ multiplex PCR; TCRdb's copy keeps in-frame clones and lacks some. The sample lists about 84,000 clones, around 90% occurring once. This specimen was peripheral blood, taken on day 0 of AZD1222 vaccination. This receptor was taken from an adult in good health.

CDR3 nucleotide sequence: TGTGCCAGCAGCGACACCCAAGAGACCCAGTACTTC. This encodes CASSDTQETQYF. The chain links TRBV6-5 to TRBJ2-5; D is uncertain. V was trimmed by 6 bases and J by 1 base, leaving 6 bases between them. The CDR3 is 12 residues long. The germline gives CDR1 MNHEY, CDR2 SVGAGI.